The 29 T cell receptor beta chains listed next were all sequenced from one sample in a study. TCRdb re-called the 5' RACE reads through MiXCR, storing one row per CDR3 protein. The sample holds under 45,000 distinct CDR3 sequences, 22% seen once. Treg sorting used a CD4+CD25+CD127-/low gate. The sequencing sample was made of Tregs sorted from blood. All receptors derive from a female donor with breast cancer.

This clonotype was detected a few times. This chain connects TRBV20-1 to TRBJ2-1; 9 nucleotides agree with TRBD2. The germline V gene has CDR1 DFQATT and CDR2 SNEGSKA (reference sequence). The CDR3 has 12 amino acids. CDR3 residues: CASAGGHNEQFF. CDR3 bases: TGCGCTTCAGCGGGAGGCCACAATGAGCAGTTCTTC.

This clonotype was detected many times. CDR3 DNA sequence: TGTGCCAGCAGCCAAGTCGGAGTGCGGGATTGGGACACCGGGGAGCTGTTTTTT. Its protein product is CASSQVGVRDWDTGELFF. The chain couples TRBV4-2 to TRBJ2-2, with a possible D match to TRBD2 (6 bases). Germline V gives CDR1 LGHNA, CDR2 YNFKEQ. V lost 1 base, J lost 3 bases, and 18 bases lay in between. The CDR3 totals 18 residues.

About this clonotype: This clone may be a read error of a much larger clone one base away. CDR3 residues: CASSQASGLNHGYTF. The CDR3 DNA sequence: TGCGCCAGCAGCCAAGCGTCAGGTCTTAACCATGGCTACACCTTC. V gene TRBV4-1 combines with J gene TRBJ1-2, with D unresolved. The germline gives CDR1 MGHRA, CDR2 YSYEKL. The CDR3 is 15 amino acids.

The chain couples TRBV7-3 to TRBJ2-6; unclear D gene. Trimming left V 5 bases short and J 1 base short, with 9 bases between. The CDR3 is 15 amino acids. Germline V gene lookup returns CDR1 SGHTA and CDR2 FQGTGA. Here the CDR3 DNA reads TGTGCCAGCAGCCCCTTTCAATCTGGGGCCAACGTCCTGACTTTC. Translation gives CASSPFQSGANVLTF.

The table lists this clonotype with a few counts. This chain connects TRBV6-5 to TRBJ1-5; D uncertain. V was shortened by 5 bases and J by 5 bases, with 13 bases between the two germline ends. The CDR3 runs to 14 residues. Germline-derived CDR1 and CDR2 are MNHEY and SVGAGI. The CDR3 loop reads CASSGKWSDQPQHF. CDR3 DNA sequence: TGTGCCAGCAGTGGTAAATGGTCGGATCAGCCCCAGCATTTT.

To note about this clonotype: A much larger clone lies one base from this, so it may be a read error. The genes are TRBV3-2 and TRBJ1-3; TRBD1 is taken as the D call from the table, unchecked against the DNA. TRBV3-2 is a pseudogene segment. The CDR3 runs 21 residues. The DNA for the CDR3 is TGTGCCAGCAGCCAGGAGGCGAATGTTCGGGACAGGTCATTCTCTGGAAGCACCATATATTTT. This translates into CASSQEANVRDRSFSGSTIYF.

Worth noting for this clonotype: One end of the junction does not line up with germline, which may come from a read error. This sequence joins TRBV6-5 and TRBJ2-5, with 7 positions matching TRBD2. The germline gives CDR1 MNHEY, CDR2 SVGAGI. The CDR3 length is 16 residues. CDR3: CASSYSYSGPRGTQYF. CDR3 nucleotides: TGTGCTAGCAGTTACTCCTATAGCGGGCCCCGGGGGACCCAGTACTTC.

This clonotype occurred many times. The chain recombines TRBV20-1 with TRBJ1-3, with a weak D call TRBD1 (6 bases). The V end was cut by 0 bases, the J end by 4 bases, with 13 bases between. The CDR3 loop spans 15 amino acids. From germline, CDR1 is DFQATT and CDR2 SNEGSKA (reference sequence). The CDR3 protein is CSARDLGQGGNTIYF. The CDR3 nucleotides read TGCAGTGCTAGAGATCTCGGGCAGGGGGGAAACACCATATATTTT.

A note on this clonotype: This clone may be a read error of a much larger clone one base away. V and J are TRBV11-1 and TRBJ2-1; D unresolved. Germline V gene lookup returns CDR1 SGHAT and CDR2 FQDESV (reference sequence). The V end lost 2 bases, the J end lost 5 bases, and 7 bases lay between the germline ends. The CDR3 sequence is 13 residues long. The chain's CDR3 is CASSLSAHNEQFF. The DNA of the CDR3 is TGTGCCAGCAGCTTATCCGCCCACAATGAGCAGTTCTTC.

By proportion, this clonotype is medium-sized. The chain couples TRBV5-6 to TRBJ2-7; 9 positions agree with TRBD2. The CDR3 is made up of 14 amino acids. CDR1 is SGHDT and CDR2 is YYEEEE in the germline V gene. The V and J ends lost 0 bases and 3 bases, in that order; junction bases with no gene match: 1. Here the CDR3 reads CASSLGLADYEQYF. CDR3 nucleotides: TGTGCCAGCAGCTTGGGACTAGCGGACTACGAGCAGTACTTC.

The chain links TRBV4-2 to TRBJ2-1; 11 nucleotides line up with TRBD2. The CDR3 runs 15 residues. Germline V gene lookup returns CDR1 LGHNA and CDR2 YNFKEQ. V was pared by 4 bases and J by 7 bases, with 6 bases of the junction left unmatched. The CDR3 loop reads CASSRTSGGGNEQFF. The CDR3 bases are TGTGCCAGCAGCCGAACTAGCGGGGGAGGGAATGAGCAGTTCTTC.

This clonotype was found many times. The gene calls are TRBV6-1 and TRBJ1-2; 8 bases are a match to TRBD1. The length of the CDR3 is 14 residues. V was pared by 6 bases and J by 3 bases, with 6 bases of the junction left unmatched. Per germline, CDR1 MNHNS and CDR2 SASEGT. For the CDR3, the DNA is TGTGCCAGCAGAGCAGGGGGCTTGGACTATGGCTACACCTTC. This gives the protein CASRAGGLDYGYTF.

V and J are TRBV7-6 and TRBJ2-1; D perhaps matches TRBD2 (5 bases). The length of the CDR3 is 16 residues. From germline, CDR1 is SGHVS and CDR2 FNYEAQ. Trimming left V 5 bases short and J 7 bases short, with 21 bases between. DNA of the CDR3: TGTGCCAGCAGCCCCGGGGAACTCTCTTCCGAAAATGAGCAGTTCTTC. It yields the protein CASSPGELSSENEQFF.

This clonotype has a count of ten or more. The V gene is TRBV6-1, the J gene TRBJ2-1; 11 bases align to TRBD2. The CDR3 is 15 amino acids. Germline lookup yields CDR1 MNHNS and CDR2 SASEGT. Trimming cost V 1 base and J 4 bases; bases outside gene matches: 0. CDR3 sequence reads: CASSEGLAGYNEQFF. The CDR3 DNA is TGTGCCAGCAGTGAAGGACTAGCGGGATACAATGAGCAGTTCTTC.

This clonotype was seen a handful of times. The V gene is TRBV27, the J gene TRBJ1-2, with TRBD1 matching 7 bases. CDR1 MNHEY and CDR2 SMNVEV come from the germline V gene (reference sequence). The V and J ends lost 4 bases and 11 bases, in that order; junction bases with no gene match: 10. This CDR3 comprises 13 residues. CDR3 DNA: TGTGCCAGCAGTTCGGGACAGCAGAGTGGTTACACCTTC. Protein: CASSSGQQSGYTF.

This clonotype came up a few times. The rearrangement links TRBV11-3 to TRBJ2-2; 7 bases fit TRBD2. The CDR3 sequence is 18 residues long. Germline trimming cut 1 base from V and 0 bases from J; bases unmatched to any gene: 8. The V gene's germline CDR1 is SGHNT and CDR2 YENEEA. CDR3 in DNA: TGTGCCAGCAGCTTAGGCGGTAGCGGGCACACGAACACCGGGGAGCTGTTTTTT. Translation gives CASSLGGSGHTNTGELFF.

Comments on this clonotype: At one end, the junction sequence differs from germline, possibly due to a read error. V is TRBV28 and J is TRBJ2-7; D ambiguous. The CDR3 is 15 amino acids. The germline V gene has CDR1 MDHEN and CDR2 SYDVKM. CDR3 sequence: CAGSLPTGVSREQYF. The CDR3 DNA follows: TGTGCCGGCAGTCTACCGACTGGTGTCTCGCGCGAGCAGTACTTC. Supplemented by reference TRBV28 and TRBJ2-7, the full variable domain reads DVKVTQSSRYLVKRTGEKVFLECVQDMDHENMFWYRQDPGLGLRLIYFSYDVKMKEKGDIPEGYSVSREKKERFSLILESASTNQTSMYLCAGSLPTGVSREQYFGPGTRLTVT.

This clonotype appeared many times. The V and J genes are TRBV6-1 and TRBJ1-5; TRBD1 matches 7 bases. The V gene's germline CDR1 is MNHNS and CDR2 SASEGT. The CDR3 is 15 residues long. Losses at the gene ends were 1 base for V and 2 bases for J; bases not matched to a gene: 2. CDR3 region: CASSEDTGGNQPQHF. CDR3 in DNA: TGTGCCAGCAGTGAAGATACAGGGGGCAATCAGCCCCAGCATTTT.

This clonotype was seen many times. The chain has TRBV15 and TRBJ2-3; the D call may be TRBD1 or TRBD2 (5 bases each). Germline lookup yields CDR1 LNHNV and CDR2 YYDKDF (reference sequence). The CDR3 runs 16 residues. Trimming took off 0 bases at V and 1 base at J, with 11 bases between the two ends. This CDR3 is CATSRESRGGTDTQYF. CDR3 coding DNA: TGTGCCACCAGCAGAGAGTCCAGAGGGGGCACAGATACGCAGTATTTT.

V gene TRBV7-9 combines with J gene TRBJ1-1, with D possibly being TRBD1 (6 bases). The CDR3 is 15 residues long. Looked up from germline, CDR1 is SEHNR and CDR2 is FQNEAQ (reference sequence). Trimming cost V 11 bases and J 0 bases, with 19 bases left between them. CDR3 sequence reads: CAGLLTPGVNTEAFF. The CDR3 nucleotides are TGTGCCGGCCTTCTCACCCCAGGGGTGAACACTGAAGCTTTCTTT. The entire variable domain, with the rest obtained from reference TRBV7-9 and TRBJ1-1, is as follows: DTGVSQNPRHKITKRGQNVTFRCDPISEHNRLYWYRQTLGQGPEFLTYFQNEAQLEKSRLLSDRFSAERPKGSFSTLEIQRTEQGDSAMYLCAGLLTPGVNTEAFFGQGTRLTVV.

The gene calls are TRBV5-1 and TRBJ2-7, with a possible D match to TRBD2 (5 bases). Germline CDR1 SGHRS, CDR2 YFSETQ. The CDR3 runs to 15 residues. Trimming shortened V by 5 bases and J by 1 base, and 16 bases separated the two germline ends. The CDR3 DNA reads TGCGCCAGCAGTTATGGGCCCAGACTATCCTACGAGCAGTACTTC. Translating gives CASSYGPRLSYEQYF.

This clonotype was recorded a few times. The rearrangement joins TRBV5-1 to TRBJ1-1; D may be TRBD1 (6 bases). The V gene lost 0 bases and the J gene lost 6 bases, with 9 bases spanning the gap. CDR1 is SGHRS, CDR2 YFSETQ, per germline. The CDR3 extends over 13 amino acids. DNA of the CDR3: TGCGCCAGCAGCTTGGGGGGGCTCGCTGAAGCTTTCTTT. The encoded protein is CASSLGGLAEAFF.

This clonotype was seen only a few times. This chain links TRBV30 with TRBJ2-3, with 12 bases that match TRBD2. The CDR3 spans 17 residues. CDR1 and CDR2 (germline): GTSNPN, SVGIG (reference sequence). Trimming cost V 0 bases and J 5 bases; bases outside gene matches: 9. CDR3 DNA sequence: TGTGCCTGGAGTGTACTCAAGACTAGCGGGAGAGTAGATACGCAGTATTTT. The encoded protein is CAWSVLKTSGRVDTQYF.

About this clonotype: This could be a read error, since a much larger clone is one nucleotide away. This chain connects TRBV2 to TRBJ1-1; no clear D. CDR1 is SNHLY and CDR2 is FYNNEI in the germline V gene. CDR3 length equals 15 residues. The CDR3 spells CASGTRAEANTEALF. DNA of the CDR3: TGTGCCAGCGGTACTAGGGCAGAGGCGAACACTGAAGCTCTCTTT.

V usage is TRBV18 and J usage is TRBJ2-7; the D is unclear. Trimming stripped 0 bases from V and 2 bases from J, with 5 bases between. Germline CDR1 reads KGHSH; CDR2 reads LQKENI. The CDR3 is 13 residues long. The CDR3 DNA reads as TGTGCCAGCTCACCACCCATGGCCTACGAGCAGTACTTC. As protein: CASSPPMAYEQYF.

This clonotype was seen at least ten times. The V call is TRBV7-3, the J call TRBJ2-3; 10 nucleotides match TRBD1. J gave up 0 bases and V 5 bases, and 11 bases lay outside the gene matches. CDR1 is SGHTA and CDR2 is FQGTGA in the germline V gene. The CDR3 consists of 18 residues. CDR3 bases: TGTGCCAGCAGCCCGACAGGGGGCACACATACCAGCACAGATACGCAGTATTTT. This encodes CASSPTGGTHTSTDTQYF.

V gene TRBV7-9 combines with J gene TRBJ2-4; 8 nucleotides line up with TRBD2. The V segment lost 3 bases and the J segment 1 base; nucleotides outside the gene matches: 8. The CDR3 contains 17 residues. Germline assignment: CDR1 SEHNR and CDR2 FQNEAQ (reference sequence). CDR3 in DNA: TGTGCCAGCAGCTTTAGTCCAGGGACTAGGGCCAAAAACATTCAGTACTTC. This gives the protein CASSFSPGTRAKNIQYF.

This clonotype appeared a few times. V is TRBV25-1 and J is TRBJ1-3, with unresolved D. The germline V gene has CDR1 MGHDK and CDR2 SYGVNS. The CDR3 totals 15 residues. V lost 3 bases to trimming and J lost 2 bases, with 11 bases between them. The CDR3 nucleotides read TGTGCCAGCAGTGATCAGTGGGGAGCTGGAAACACCATATATTTT. Amino acid sequence: CASSDQWGAGNTIYF.

This clonotype has at least ten counts. This sequence joins TRBV5-1 and TRBJ2-1, with TRBD1 matching over 7 bases. V was clipped by 4 bases and J by 8 bases; unmatched bases: 15. This CDR3 has 16 residues. Germline CDR1 is SGHRS and CDR2 is YFSETQ. This chain's CDR3 is CASSTGVQGFFDEQFF. The CDR3 DNA sequence: TGCGCCAGCAGCACCGGTGTACAGGGGTTTTTCGATGAGCAGTTCTTC.